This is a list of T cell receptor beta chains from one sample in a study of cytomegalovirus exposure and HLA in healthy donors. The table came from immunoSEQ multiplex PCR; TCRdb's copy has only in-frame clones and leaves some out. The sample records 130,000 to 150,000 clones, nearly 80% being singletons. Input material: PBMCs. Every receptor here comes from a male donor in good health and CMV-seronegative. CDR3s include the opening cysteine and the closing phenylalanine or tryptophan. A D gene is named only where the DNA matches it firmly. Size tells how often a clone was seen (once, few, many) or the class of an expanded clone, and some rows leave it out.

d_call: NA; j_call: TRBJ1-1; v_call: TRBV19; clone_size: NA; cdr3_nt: TGTGCCAGTAGTATTAATTCGAACACTGAAGCTTTCTTT; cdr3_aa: CASSINSNTEAFF
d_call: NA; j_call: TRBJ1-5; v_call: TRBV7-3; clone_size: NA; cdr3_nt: TGTGCCCCTGGCACAGGAGATAATCAGCCCCAGCATTTT; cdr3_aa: CAPGTGDNQPQHF
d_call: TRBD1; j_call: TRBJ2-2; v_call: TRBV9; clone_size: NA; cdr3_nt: TGTGCCAGCAGCGGTCCCGGGACAGGGTCTTCCGGGGAGCTGTTTTTT; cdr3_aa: CASSGPGTGSSGELFF
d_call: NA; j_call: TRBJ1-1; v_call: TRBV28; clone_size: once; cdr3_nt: TGTGCCACCAAACAGGGTGGGACTGAAGCTTTCTTT; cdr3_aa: CATKQGGTEAFF
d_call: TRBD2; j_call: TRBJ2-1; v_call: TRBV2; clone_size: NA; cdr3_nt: TGTGCCAGCAGTCCGGGACTAGCGGATTACAATGAGCAGTTCTTC; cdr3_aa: CASSPGLADYNEQFF
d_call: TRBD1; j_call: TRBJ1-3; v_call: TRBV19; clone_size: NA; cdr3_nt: TGTGCCACCCGCGGGACAGGGGATTACACCATATATTTT; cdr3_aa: CATRGTGDYTIYF
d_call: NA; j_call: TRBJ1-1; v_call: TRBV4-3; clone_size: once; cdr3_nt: TGCGCCAGCAGCCAGGACAGCTTTAACACTGAAGCTTTCTTT; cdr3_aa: CASSQDSFNTEAFF
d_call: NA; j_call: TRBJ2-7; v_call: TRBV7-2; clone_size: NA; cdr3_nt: TGTGCCAGCAGCTCCTTCTACGAGCAGTACTTC; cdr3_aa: CASSSFYEQYF
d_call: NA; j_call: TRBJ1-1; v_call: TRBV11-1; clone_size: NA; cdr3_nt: TGTGCCAGCAGCCGGAGCCGGGGTGACACTGAAGCTTTCTTT; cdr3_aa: CASSRSRGDTEAFF
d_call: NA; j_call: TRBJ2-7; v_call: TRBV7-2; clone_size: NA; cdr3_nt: TGTGCCAGCAGCCATGACAGCATGGATTACGAGCAGTACTTC; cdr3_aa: CASSHDSMDYEQYF
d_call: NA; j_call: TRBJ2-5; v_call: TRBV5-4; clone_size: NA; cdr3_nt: TGTGCCAGCAGCCGTGGGGCTGGACAGCAAGAGACCCAGTACTTC; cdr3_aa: CASSRGAGQQETQYF